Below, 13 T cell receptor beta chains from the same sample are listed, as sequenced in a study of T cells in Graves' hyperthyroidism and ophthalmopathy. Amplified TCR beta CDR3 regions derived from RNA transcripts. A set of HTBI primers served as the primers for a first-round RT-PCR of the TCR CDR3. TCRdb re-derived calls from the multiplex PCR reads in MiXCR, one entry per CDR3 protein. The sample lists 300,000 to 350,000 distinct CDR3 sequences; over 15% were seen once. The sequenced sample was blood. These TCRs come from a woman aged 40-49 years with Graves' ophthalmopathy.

The CDR3 loop is CASSVPGTGGDIQYF. The CDR3, as DNA: TGTGCCAGCAGTGTTCCCGGGACAGGGGGAGACATTCAGTACTTC. The rearrangement joins TRBV28 to TRBJ2-4; 11 nucleotides match TRBD1. After removal of 5 bases from V and 8 bases from J, the junction contained 8 bases not matched to a gene. Looked up from germline, CDR1 is MDHEN and CDR2 is SYDVKM. The CDR3 spans 15 residues.

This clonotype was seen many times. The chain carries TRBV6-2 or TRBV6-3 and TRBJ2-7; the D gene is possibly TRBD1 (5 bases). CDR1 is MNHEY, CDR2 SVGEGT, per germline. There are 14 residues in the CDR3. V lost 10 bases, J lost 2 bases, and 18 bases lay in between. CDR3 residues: CATNGRVGAYEQYF. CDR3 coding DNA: TGTGCCACGAACGGCAGGGTAGGGGCCTACGAGCAGTACTTC.

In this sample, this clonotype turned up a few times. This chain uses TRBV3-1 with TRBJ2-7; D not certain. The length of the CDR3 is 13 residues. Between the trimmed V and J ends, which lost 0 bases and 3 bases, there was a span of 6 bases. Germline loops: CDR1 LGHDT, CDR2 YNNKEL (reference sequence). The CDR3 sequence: CASSQDGVYEQYF. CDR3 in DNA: TGTGCCAGCAGCCAAGATGGAGTCTACGAGCAGTACTTC.

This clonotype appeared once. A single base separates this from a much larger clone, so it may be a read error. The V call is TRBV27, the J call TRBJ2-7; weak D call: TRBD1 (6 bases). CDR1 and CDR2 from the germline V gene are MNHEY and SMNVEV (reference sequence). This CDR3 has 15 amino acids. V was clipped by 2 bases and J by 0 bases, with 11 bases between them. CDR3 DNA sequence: TGTGCCAGCAGTTTAACGCAGGGGACCTCCTACGAGCAGTACTTC. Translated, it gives CASSLTQGTSYEQYF.

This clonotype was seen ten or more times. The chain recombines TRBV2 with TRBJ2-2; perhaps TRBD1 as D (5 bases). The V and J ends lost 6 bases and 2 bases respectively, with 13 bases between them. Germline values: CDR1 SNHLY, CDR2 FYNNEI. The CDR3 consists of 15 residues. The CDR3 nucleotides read TGTGCCAGCAGACAGACAGAGAGAAACACCGGGGAGCTGTTTTTT. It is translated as CASRQTERNTGELFF.

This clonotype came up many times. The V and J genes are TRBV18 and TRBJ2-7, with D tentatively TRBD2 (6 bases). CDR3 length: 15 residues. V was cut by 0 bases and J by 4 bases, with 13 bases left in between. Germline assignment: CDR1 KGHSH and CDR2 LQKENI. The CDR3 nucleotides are TGTGCCAGCTCACCACCGTTACGACTAGTGTACGAGCAGTACTTC. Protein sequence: CASSPPLRLVYEQYF.

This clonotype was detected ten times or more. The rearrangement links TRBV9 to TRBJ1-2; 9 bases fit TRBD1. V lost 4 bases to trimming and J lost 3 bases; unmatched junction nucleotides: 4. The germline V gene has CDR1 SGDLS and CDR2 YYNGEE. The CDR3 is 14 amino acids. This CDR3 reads CASSTQGAHYGYTF. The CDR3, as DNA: TGTGCCAGCAGCACACAGGGGGCACACTATGGCTACACCTTC.

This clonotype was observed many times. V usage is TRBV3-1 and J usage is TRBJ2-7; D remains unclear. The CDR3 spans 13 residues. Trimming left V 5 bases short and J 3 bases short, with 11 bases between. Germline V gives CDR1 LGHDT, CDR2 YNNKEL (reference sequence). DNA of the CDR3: TGTGCCAGCAGCGCCCAGCATGGCTACGAGCAGTACTTC. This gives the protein CASSAQHGYEQYF.

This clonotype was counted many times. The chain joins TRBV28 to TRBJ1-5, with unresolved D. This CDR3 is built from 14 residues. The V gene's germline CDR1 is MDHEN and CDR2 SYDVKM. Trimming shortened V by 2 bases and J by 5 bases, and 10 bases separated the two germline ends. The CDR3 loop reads CASSLRQSHQPQHF. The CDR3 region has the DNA TGTGCCAGCAGTTTACGGCAAAGCCATCAGCCCCAGCATTTT.

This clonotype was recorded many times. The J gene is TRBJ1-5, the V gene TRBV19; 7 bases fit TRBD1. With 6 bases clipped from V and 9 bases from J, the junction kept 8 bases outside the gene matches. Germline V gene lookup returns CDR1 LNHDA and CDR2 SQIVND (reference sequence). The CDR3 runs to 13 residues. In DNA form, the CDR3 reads TGTGCCAGTAGGCAGGGGGTCAGGGGGCCCCAGCATTTT. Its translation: CASRQGVRGPQHF.

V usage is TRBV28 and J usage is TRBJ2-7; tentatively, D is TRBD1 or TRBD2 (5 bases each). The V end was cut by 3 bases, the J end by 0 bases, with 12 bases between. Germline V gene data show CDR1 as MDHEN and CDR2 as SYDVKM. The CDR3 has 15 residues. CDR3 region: CASSFGWDHSYEQYF. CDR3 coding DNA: TGTGCCAGCAGTTTCGGATGGGACCACTCCTACGAGCAGTACTTC.

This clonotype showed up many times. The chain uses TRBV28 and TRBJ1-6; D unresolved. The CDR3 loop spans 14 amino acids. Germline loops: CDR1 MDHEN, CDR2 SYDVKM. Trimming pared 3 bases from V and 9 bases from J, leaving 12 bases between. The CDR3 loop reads CASSLGKDSSPLHF. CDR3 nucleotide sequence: TGTGCCAGCAGTTTGGGGAAGGATAGTTCACCCCTCCACTTT.

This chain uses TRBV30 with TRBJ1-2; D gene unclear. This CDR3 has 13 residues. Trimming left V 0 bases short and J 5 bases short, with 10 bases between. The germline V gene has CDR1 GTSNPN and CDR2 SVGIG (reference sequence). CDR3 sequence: CAWSVQRVYGYTF. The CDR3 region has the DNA TGTGCCTGGAGTGTACAAAGGGTTTATGGCTACACCTTC.